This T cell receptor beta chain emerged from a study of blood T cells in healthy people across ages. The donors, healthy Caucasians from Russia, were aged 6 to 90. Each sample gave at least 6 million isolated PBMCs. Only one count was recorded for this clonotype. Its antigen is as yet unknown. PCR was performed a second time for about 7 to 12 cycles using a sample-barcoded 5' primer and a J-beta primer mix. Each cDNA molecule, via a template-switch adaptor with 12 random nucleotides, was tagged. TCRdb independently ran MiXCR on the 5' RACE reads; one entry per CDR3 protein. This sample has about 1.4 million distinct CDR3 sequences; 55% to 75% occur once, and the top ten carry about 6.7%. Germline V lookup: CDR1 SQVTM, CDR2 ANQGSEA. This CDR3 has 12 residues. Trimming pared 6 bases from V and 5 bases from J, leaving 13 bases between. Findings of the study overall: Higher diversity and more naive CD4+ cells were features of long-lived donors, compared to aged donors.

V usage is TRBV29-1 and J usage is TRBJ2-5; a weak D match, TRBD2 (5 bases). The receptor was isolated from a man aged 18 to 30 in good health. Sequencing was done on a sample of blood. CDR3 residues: CSVNEGEETQYF. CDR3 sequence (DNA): TGCAGCGTGAACGAGGGAGAGGAGACCCAGTACTTC.